Presented here are 7 T cell receptor beta chains from one specimen sequenced in a study of blood T cells in healthy people across ages. Alongside a J-beta primer mix, a sample-barcoded 5' primer served in a second PCR lasting about 7 to 11 cycles. Each CDR3 protein is one row after TCRdb ran MiXCR on the 5' RACE reads. The sample comprises about 1.4 million distinct CDR3 sequences, roughly 64% of which are singletons, and 6.5% to 8.5% rests with the top ten. The sample was blood. These TCRs come from a man aged 18 to 30 in good health.

The J gene is TRBJ2-7, the V gene TRBV2; 8 nucleotides agree with TRBD2. With 0 bases clipped from V and 7 bases from J, the junction kept 8 bases outside the gene matches. This CDR3 has 15 residues. From germline, CDR1 is SNHLY and CDR2 FYNNEI. In DNA, the CDR3 is TGTGCCAGCAGTGAAGCGCTCGGGAGGGCCGTGGAGCAGTACTTC. As protein: CASSEALGRAVEQYF.

There are a few counts of this clonotype. This chain uses TRBV3-1 with TRBJ2-1; 9 bases line up with TRBD2. V lost 1 base and J lost 7; bases outside the gene matches: 5. Germline V gene sequence: CDR1 LGHDT, CDR2 YNNKEL (reference sequence). The CDR3 contains 15 residues. CDR3 bases: TGTGCCAGCAGCCAAGGGCGGGAGGGCGTAAATGAGCAGTTCTTC. Its translation is CASSQGREGVNEQFF.

J is TRBJ2-5 and V is TRBV28, with D perhaps TRBD2 (5 bases). Trimming took 8 bases from V and 4 from J, leaving 14 bases between them. CDR1 is MDHEN, CDR2 SYDVKM, per germline. The CDR3 totals 13 residues. Written as DNA, the CDR3 is TGTGCCAGCCGGCGGGCCCGCCCAGAGACCCAGTACTTC. Translated: CASRRARPETQYF.

Notes on this clonotype: The junction and the germline gene differ at one end; a read error may be behind it. The V and J genes are TRBV20-1 and TRBJ1-1, with a possible D match to TRBD1 (6 bases). Germline V gives CDR1 DFQATT, CDR2 SNEGSKA (reference sequence). The CDR3 loop spans 14 amino acids. The CDR3 protein is CSVVTHARDTEAFF. The DNA for the CDR3 is TGCAGTGTAGTGACTCACGCCCGGGACACTGAAGCTTTTTTT.

This clonotype has only a few counts. The chain carries TRBV4-1 and TRBJ2-1; 7 bases fit TRBD2. With 1 base clipped from V and 8 bases from J, the junction kept 5 bases outside the gene matches. The CDR3 has 14 amino acids. CDR1 is MGHRA, CDR2 YSYEKL, per germline. CDR3 loop: CASSQGLAPDEQFF. CDR3 bases: TGCGCCAGCAGCCAAGGACTAGCACCCGATGAGCAGTTCTTC.

The chain couples TRBV7-6 to TRBJ2-3; unclear D gene. V was cut by 4 bases and J by 5 bases, with 25 bases left in between. CDR3 length: 18 amino acids. Per germline, CDR1 SGHVS and CDR2 FNYEAQ. The chain's CDR3 is CASSYQHENTWGGDTQYF. Written as DNA, the CDR3 is TGTGCCAGCAGCTACCAACACGAAAACACTTGGGGTGGAGATACGCAGTATTTT.

This sequence joins TRBV6-6 and TRBJ1-2; D is uncertain. Trimming stripped 0 bases from V and 3 bases from J, with 8 bases between. CDR3 length: 14 amino acids. Germline V CDR1 and CDR2: MNHNY, SVGAGI (reference sequence). DNA of the CDR3: TGTGCCAGCAGTTACTCGGACGGTGACTATGGCTACACCTTC. Translating it yields CASSYSDGDYGYTF.